One and the same sample provided the 16 T cell receptor beta chains below, sequenced in a study of blood T cell repertoires in COVID-19. This table comes from immunoSEQ multiplex PCR, and its TCRdb copy is limited to in-frame clones, with some not included. Altogether 150,000 to 200,000 clones are present, about 82% being singletons, with the ten largest covering under 5.5%. The sequencing sample was made of peripheral blood. Receptors were obtained from a woman aged 30 to 39 with acute or convalescent COVID-19.

A note on this clone: This sample includes further DNA sequences coding for the same CDR3. The gene calls are TRBV5-1 and TRBJ2-5; 8 nucleotides match TRBD1. V shed 0 bases and J 3 bases; nucleotides not matched to a gene: 4. CDR1 and CDR2 (germline): SGHRS, YFSETQ. The CDR3 sequence is 15 residues long. CDR3 coding DNA: TGCGCCAGCAGCTTGGACCAGGGGGCAAAAGAGACCCAGTACTTC. Its translation: CASSLDQGAKETQYF.

In DNA form, the CDR3 reads TGTGCCAGCAGCGCGACTTTTAACGAGCAGTACTTC. Its translation is CASSATFNEQYF. The rearrangement links TRBV7-2 to TRBJ2-7; D gene unclear. The CDR3 has 12 amino acids. CDR1 SGHTA and CDR2 FQGNSA come from the germline V gene. V shed 5 bases and J shed 5 bases, with 10 bases lying between them.

The chain has TRBV3-1 (or the pseudogene TRBV3-2) and TRBJ2-7; D remains unclear. The CDR3 contains 15 residues. The germline gives CDR1 LGHDT, CDR2 YNNKEL (reference sequence). V lost 3 bases and J 0 bases, leaving 12 bases between the germline ends. The DNA of the CDR3 is TGTGCCAGCAGCCAGGCGGTAGTGAGCTCCTACGAGCAGTACTTC. This sequence encodes CASSQAVVSSYEQYF.

The rearrangement uses TRBV5-1 and TRBJ1-1, with 8 positions matching TRBD1. The CDR3 runs 17 residues. The germline gives CDR1 SGHRS, CDR2 YFSETQ. V shed 3 bases and J 5 bases; nucleotides not matched to a gene: 15. In DNA, the CDR3 is TGCGCCAGCAGCTGGAGACAGGGGTCATTGACGCGAACTGAAGCTTTCTTT. Amino acids: CASSWRQGSLTRTEAFF.

This clone appeared a few times. The rearrangement joins TRBV5-5 to TRBJ2-2; 7 bases are shared with TRBD2. V lost 7 bases to trimming and J lost 5 bases; unmatched junction nucleotides: 2. The CDR3 totals 12 residues. The germline CDR1 and CDR2 sequences are SGHKS and YYEKEE (reference sequence). Here the CDR3 reads CASGGGTGELFF. DNA for the CDR3: TGTGCCAGCGGGGGAGGGACCGGGGAGCTGTTTTTT.

The V gene is TRBV5-1, the J gene TRBJ1-1, with D possibly TRBD1 on 5 matching bases. CDR1 and CDR2 from the germline V gene are SGHRS and YFSETQ. V shed 2 bases and J shed 5 bases, with 16 bases lying between them. CDR3 length equals 15 residues. In DNA, the CDR3 is TGCGCCAGCAGCTTCCCAACAGGAACGAAGACTGAAGCTTTCTTT. Its translation is CASSFPTGTKTEAFF.

V gene TRBV28 combines with J gene TRBJ1-4; D might be TRBD1 (5 bases). The CDR3 contains 14 residues. Germline V gene lookup returns CDR1 MDHEN and CDR2 SYDVKM. With 7 bases removed from V and 7 bases from J, the gap between germline ends came to 16 bases. In DNA form, the CDR3 reads TGTGCCAGCACCCCGACAGTCTGGGGTGAAAAACTGTTTTTT. It translates to CASTPTVWGEKLFF.

The chain links TRBV5-1 to TRBJ2-1; TRBD1 matches at 9 bases. In germline, CDR1 is SGHRS, CDR2 YFSETQ. The CDR3 covers 16 residues. V was pared by 5 bases and J by 7 bases, with 13 bases of the junction left unmatched. The CDR3 reads CASSSGQGRGLNEQFF. The CDR3 region has the DNA TGCGCCAGCAGTTCCGGACAGGGGCGAGGATTAAATGAGCAGTTCTTC. Filled out from reference TRBV5-1 and TRBJ2-1, the complete variable domain reads KAGVTQTPRYLIKTRGQQVTLSCSPISGHRSVSWYQQTPGQGLQFLFEYFSETQRNKGNFPGRFSGRQFSNSRSEMNVSTLELGDSALYLCASSSGQGRGLNEQFFGPGTRLTVL.

V and J are TRBV19 and TRBJ1-2; no definite D call. Trimming removed 3 bases from V and 10 bases from J, with 15 bases in between. This CDR3 is 13 amino acids long. The germline V gene has CDR1 LNHDA and CDR2 SQIVND (reference sequence). CDR3 region: CASSMVGLLYYTF. CDR3 coding DNA: TGTGCCAGTAGTATGGTTGGGCTCCTGTACTACACCTTC.

This rearrangement joins TRBV20-1 to TRBJ1-5; D is unresolved. This CDR3 has 14 amino acids. Trimming took off 3 bases at V and 0 bases at J, with 9 bases between the two ends. Germline V gene data show CDR1 as DFQATT and CDR2 as SNEGSKA (reference sequence). CDR3 nucleotide sequence: TGCAGTGCTAGTCGGGGTCTTAGCAATCAGCCCCAGCATTTT. Translated, it gives CSASRGLSNQPQHF.

The chain employs TRBV5-1 and TRBJ2-2; 11 bases map to TRBD2. The germline V gene encodes CDR1 SGHRS and CDR2 YFSETQ. The CDR3 covers 18 residues. Trimming cost V 2 bases and J 0 bases; bases outside gene matches: 6. CDR3: CASSLSGTSGTNTGELFF. Here the CDR3 DNA reads TGCGCCAGCAGCTTATCTGGGACTAGCGGTACGAACACCGGGGAGCTGTTTTTT. The full variable domain, rest sourced from reference TRBV5-1 and TRBJ2-2, is KAGVTQTPRYLIKTRGQQVTLSCSPISGHRSVSWYQQTPGQGLQFLFEYFSETQRNKGNFPGRFSGRQFSNSRSEMNVSTLELGDSALYLCASSLSGTSGTNTGELFFGEGSRLTVL.

In DNA, the CDR3 is TGTGCCACACGACCCGGAGGGGTGACAGATACGCAGTATTTT. Its protein is CATRPGGVTDTQYF. The chain links TRBV6-5 to TRBJ2-3; possibly TRBD2 for D (6 bases). CDR3 length equals 14 residues. The germline gives CDR1 MNHEY, CDR2 SVGAGI. Trimming cost V 10 bases and J 3 bases, with 17 bases left between them.

This clone showed up just a few times. This rearrangement joins TRBV27 to TRBJ1-5; D unresolved. V was trimmed by 5 bases and J by 7 bases, leaving 12 bases between them. Germline V gene data show CDR1 as MNHEY and CDR2 as SMNVEV (reference sequence). The CDR3 contains 13 residues. The CDR3 loop is CASSQSGRQPQHF. The CDR3, as DNA: TGTGCCAGCAGTCAATCGGGTAGACAGCCCCAGCATTTT.

This clone was found a few times. The genes are TRBV9 and TRBJ1-4, with 7 bases fitting TRBD1. The germline CDR1 and CDR2 sequences are SGDLS and YYNGEE. The J segment lost 7 bases and the V segment lost 0 bases, leaving 6 bases of the junction unmatched. This CDR3 comprises 15 residues. This CDR3 is CASSVDPGGTEKLFF. The CDR3 DNA reads TGTGCCAGCAGCGTAGACCCAGGGGGGACTGAAAAACTGTTTTTT.

This chain joins TRBV6-5 and TRBJ2-3, with TRBD2 matching over 9 bases. V lost 9 bases and J lost 4; bases outside the gene matches: 2. This CDR3 contains 12 residues. From germline, CDR1 is MNHEY and CDR2 SVGAGI. The CDR3 sequence is CASSGGSDTQYF. Written as DNA, the CDR3 is TGTGCCAGTAGCGGGGGATCAGATACGCAGTATTTT.

The chain recombines TRBV4-1 with TRBJ1-2; tentatively, D is TRBD1 (5 bases). Per germline, CDR1 MGHRA and CDR2 YSYEKL. V was cut by 1 base and J by 5 bases, with 20 bases left in between. The CDR3 length is 17 residues. The DNA of the CDR3 is TGCGCCAGCAGCCAAGCGCAATTGGGTACCGGGACTTATGGCTACACCTTC. It translates to CASSQAQLGTGTYGYTF.